This TCR beta chain was sequenced for a study of cytomegalovirus exposure and HLA in healthy donors. General observations from the study: The study flagged fewer than 200 TCR beta chains as cytomegalovirus-associated.

CDR1 is SGHRS and CDR2 is YFSETQ in the germline V gene. There are 17 residues in the CDR3. V shed 0 bases, J shed 3 bases, and the junction held 8 bases outside the gene matches. Among the approximately 130 subjects of the validation cohort, separate from the 666-subject first cohort, were the donors. TCRdb keeps only in-frame clones here, not all; method: immunoSEQ multiplex PCR. The sample holds approximately 210,000 clones; roughly 83% are singletons and the top ten take more than 1.2%. About this clone: Its cognate antigen is unknown.

The rearrangement uses TRBV5-1 and TRBJ1-1; 10 positions agree with TRBD1. Sequenced input: PBMCs. This TCR was sampled from a woman aged 18-35 years in good health and CMV-seronegative. The CDR3 sequence is CASSLVPQDRGYTEAFF. DNA of the CDR3: TGCGCCAGCAGCTTGGTTCCCCAGGACAGGGGGTACACTGAAGCTTTCTTT. The full variable domain, completed using reference TRBV5-1 and TRBJ1-1, is KAGVTQTPRYLIKTRGQQVTLSCSPISGHRSVSWYQQTPGQGLQFLFEYFSETQRNKGNFPGRFSGRQFSNSRSEMNVSTLELGDSALYLCASSLVPQDRGYTEAFFGQGTRLTVV.